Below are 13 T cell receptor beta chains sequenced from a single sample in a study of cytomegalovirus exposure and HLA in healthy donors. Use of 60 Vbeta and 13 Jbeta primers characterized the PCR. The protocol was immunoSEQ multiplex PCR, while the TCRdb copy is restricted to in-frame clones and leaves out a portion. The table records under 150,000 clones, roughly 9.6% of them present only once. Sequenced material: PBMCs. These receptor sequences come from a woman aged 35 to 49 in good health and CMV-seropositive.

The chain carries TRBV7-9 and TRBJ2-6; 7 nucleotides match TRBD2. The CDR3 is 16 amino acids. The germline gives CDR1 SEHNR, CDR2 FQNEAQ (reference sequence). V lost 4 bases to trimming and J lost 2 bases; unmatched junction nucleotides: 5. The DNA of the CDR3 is TGTGCCAGCAGCTCCTGGGCGGGAGCTGGGGCCAACGTCCTGACTTTC. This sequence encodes CASSSWAGAGANVLTF.

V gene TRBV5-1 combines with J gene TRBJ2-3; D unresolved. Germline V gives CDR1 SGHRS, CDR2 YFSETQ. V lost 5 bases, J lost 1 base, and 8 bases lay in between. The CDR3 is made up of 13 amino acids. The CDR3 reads CASRPPGTDTQYF. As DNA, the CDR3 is TGCGCCAGCAGGCCGCCGGGCACAGATACGCAGTATTTT. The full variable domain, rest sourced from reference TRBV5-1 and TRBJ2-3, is KAGVTQTPRYLIKTRGQQVTLSCSPISGHRSVSWYQQTPGQGLQFLFEYFSETQRNKGNFPGRFSGRQFSNSRSEMNVSTLELGDSALYLCASRPPGTDTQYFGPGTRLTVL.

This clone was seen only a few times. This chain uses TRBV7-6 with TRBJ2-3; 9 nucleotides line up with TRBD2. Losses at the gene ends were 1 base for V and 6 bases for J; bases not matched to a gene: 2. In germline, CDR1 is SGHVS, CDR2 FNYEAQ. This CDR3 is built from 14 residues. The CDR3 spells CASSLGTSVDTQYF. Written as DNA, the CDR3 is TGTGCCAGCAGCTTAGGGACTAGCGTGGATACGCAGTATTTT.

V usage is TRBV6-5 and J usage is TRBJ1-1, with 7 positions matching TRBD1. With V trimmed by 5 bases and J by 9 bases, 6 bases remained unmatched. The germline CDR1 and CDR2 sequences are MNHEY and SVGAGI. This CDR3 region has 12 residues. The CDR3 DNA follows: TGTGCCAGCAGTGGGATGGACAGGCAAGCTTTCTTT. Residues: CASSGMDRQAFF.

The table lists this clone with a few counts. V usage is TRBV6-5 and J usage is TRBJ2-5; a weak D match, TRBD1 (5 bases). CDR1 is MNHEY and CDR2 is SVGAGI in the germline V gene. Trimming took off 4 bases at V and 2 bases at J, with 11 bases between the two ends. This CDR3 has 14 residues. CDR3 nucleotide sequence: TGTGCCAGCAGTTCAACAGGCCTACAAGAGACCCAGTACTTC. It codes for CASSSTGLQETQYF.

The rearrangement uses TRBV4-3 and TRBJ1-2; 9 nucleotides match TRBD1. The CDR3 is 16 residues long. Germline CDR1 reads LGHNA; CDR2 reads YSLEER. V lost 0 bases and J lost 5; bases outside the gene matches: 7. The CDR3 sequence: CASSQETGGASYGYTF. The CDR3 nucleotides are TGCGCCAGCAGCCAAGAAACAGGGGGCGCGTCTTATGGCTACACCTTC.

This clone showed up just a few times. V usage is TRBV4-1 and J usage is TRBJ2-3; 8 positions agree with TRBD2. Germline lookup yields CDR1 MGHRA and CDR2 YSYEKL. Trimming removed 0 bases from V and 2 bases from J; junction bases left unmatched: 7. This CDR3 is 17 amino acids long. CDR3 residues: CASSQDPSGGYTDTQYF. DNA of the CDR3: TGCGCCAGCAGCCAAGACCCGAGCGGGGGTTACACAGATACGCAGTATTTT.

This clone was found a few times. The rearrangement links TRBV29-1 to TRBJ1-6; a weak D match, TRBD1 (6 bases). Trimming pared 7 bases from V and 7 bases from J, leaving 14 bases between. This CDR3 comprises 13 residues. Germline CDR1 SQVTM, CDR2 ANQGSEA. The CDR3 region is CSAQEQGNSPLHF. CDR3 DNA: TGCAGCGCCCAGGAACAGGGCAATTCACCCCTCCACTTT.

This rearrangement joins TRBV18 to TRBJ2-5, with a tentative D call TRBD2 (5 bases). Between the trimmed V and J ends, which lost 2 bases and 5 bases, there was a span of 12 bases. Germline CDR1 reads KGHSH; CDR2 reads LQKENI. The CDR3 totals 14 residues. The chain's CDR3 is CASSPRVTGETQYF. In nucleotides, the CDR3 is TGTGCCAGCTCACCAAGGGTTACGGGGGAGACCCAGTACTTC.

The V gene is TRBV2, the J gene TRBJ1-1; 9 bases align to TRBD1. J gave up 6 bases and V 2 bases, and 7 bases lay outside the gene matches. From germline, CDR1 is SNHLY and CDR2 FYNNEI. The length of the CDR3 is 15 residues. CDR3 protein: CASSEMDRGLAEAFF. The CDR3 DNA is TGTGCCAGCAGTGAAATGGACAGGGGCTTAGCTGAAGCTTTCTTT.

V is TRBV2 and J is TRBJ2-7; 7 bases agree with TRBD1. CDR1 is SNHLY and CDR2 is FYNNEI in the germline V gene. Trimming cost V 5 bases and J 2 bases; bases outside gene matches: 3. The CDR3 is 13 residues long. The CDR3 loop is CASSPGQTYEQYF. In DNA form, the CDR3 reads TGTGCCAGCAGTCCGGGACAGACCTACGAGCAGTACTTC.

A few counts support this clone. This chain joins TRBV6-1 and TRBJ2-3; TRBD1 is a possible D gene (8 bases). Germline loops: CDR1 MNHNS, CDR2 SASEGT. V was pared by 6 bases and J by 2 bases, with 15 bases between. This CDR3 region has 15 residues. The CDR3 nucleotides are TGTGCCAGCAGAGCGGGACAGGTTCACACAGATACGCAGTATTTT. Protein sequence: CASRAGQVHTDTQYF.

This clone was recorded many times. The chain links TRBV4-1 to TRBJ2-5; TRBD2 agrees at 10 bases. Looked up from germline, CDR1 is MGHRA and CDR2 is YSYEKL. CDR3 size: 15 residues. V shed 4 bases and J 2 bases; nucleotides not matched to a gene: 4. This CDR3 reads CASSLLAGEQETQYF. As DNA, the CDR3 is TGCGCCAGCAGCCTTCTAGCGGGGGAACAAGAGACCCAGTACTTC.